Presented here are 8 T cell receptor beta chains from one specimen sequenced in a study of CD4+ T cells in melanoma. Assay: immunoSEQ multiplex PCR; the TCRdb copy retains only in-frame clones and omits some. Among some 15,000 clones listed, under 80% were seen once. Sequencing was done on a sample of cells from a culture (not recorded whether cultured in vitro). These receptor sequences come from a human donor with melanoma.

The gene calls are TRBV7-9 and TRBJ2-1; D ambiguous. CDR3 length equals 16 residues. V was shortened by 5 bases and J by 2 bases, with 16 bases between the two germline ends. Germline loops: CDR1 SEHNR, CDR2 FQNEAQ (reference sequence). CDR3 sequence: CASSPLSGATYNEQFF. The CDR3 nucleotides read TGTGCCAGCAGCCCCTTATCGGGTGCGACCTACAATGAGCAGTTCTTC.

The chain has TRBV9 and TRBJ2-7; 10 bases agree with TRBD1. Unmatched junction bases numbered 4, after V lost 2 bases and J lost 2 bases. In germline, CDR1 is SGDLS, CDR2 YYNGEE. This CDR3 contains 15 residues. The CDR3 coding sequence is TGTGCCAGCAGCGTCTCCGGGACAGGGGCCTACGAGCAGTACTTC. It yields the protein CASSVSGTGAYEQYF.

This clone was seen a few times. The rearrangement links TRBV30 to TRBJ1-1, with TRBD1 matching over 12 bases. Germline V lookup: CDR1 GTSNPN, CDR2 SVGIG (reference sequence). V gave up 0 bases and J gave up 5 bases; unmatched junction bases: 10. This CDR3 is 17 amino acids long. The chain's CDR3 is CAWSVNRDRGQRTEAFF. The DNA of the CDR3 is TGTGCCTGGAGTGTCAATCGGGACAGGGGGCAGAGAACTGAAGCTTTCTTT. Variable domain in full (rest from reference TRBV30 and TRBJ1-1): SQTIHQWPATLVQPVGSPLSLECTVEGTSNPNLYWYRQAAGRGLQLLFYSVGIGQISSEVPQNLSASRPQDRQFILSSKKLLLSDSGFYLCAWSVNRDRGQRTEAFFGQGTRLTVV.

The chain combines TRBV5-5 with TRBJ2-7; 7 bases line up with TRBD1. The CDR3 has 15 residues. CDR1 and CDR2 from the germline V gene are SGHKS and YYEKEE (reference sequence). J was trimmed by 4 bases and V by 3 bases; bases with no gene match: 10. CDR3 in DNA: TGTGCCAGCAGCTGGCGACAGGGATTACCTTACGAGCAGTACTTC. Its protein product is CASSWRQGLPYEQYF.

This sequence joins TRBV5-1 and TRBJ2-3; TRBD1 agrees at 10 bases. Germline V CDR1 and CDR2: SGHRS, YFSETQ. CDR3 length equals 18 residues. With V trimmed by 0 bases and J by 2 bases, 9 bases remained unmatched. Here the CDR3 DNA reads TGCGCCAGCAGCTTGGTACCGCCGGGGACAGGGGTCACAGATACGCAGTATTTT. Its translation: CASSLVPPGTGVTDTQYF.

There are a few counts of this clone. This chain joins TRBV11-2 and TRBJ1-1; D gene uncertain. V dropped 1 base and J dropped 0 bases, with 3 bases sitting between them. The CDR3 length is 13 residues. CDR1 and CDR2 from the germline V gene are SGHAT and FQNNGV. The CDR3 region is CASSLGVNTEAFF. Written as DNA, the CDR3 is TGTGCCAGCAGCTTAGGAGTGAACACTGAAGCTTTCTTT.

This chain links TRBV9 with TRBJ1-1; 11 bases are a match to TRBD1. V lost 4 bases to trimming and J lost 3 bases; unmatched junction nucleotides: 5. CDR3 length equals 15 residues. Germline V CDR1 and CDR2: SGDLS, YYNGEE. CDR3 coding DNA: TGTGCCAGCAGCTCGCGGGACAGGGGGTACACTGAAGCTTTCTTT. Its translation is CASSSRDRGYTEAFF.

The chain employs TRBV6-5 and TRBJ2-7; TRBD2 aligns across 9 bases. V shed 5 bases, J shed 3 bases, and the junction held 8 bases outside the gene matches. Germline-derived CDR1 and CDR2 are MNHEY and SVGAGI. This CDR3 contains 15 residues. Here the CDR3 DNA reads TGTGCCAGCAGTCCAAGCGGGGGGCACATCTACGAGCAGTACTTC. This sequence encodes CASSPSGGHIYEQYF.